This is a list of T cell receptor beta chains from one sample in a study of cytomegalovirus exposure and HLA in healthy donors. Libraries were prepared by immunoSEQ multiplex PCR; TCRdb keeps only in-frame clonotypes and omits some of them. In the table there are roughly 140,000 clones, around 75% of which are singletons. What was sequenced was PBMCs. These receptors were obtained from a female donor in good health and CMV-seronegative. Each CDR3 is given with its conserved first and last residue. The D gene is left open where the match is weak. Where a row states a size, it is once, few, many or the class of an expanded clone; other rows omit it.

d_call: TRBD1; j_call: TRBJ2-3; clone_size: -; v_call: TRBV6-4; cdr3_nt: TGTGCCAGCAGTGAGGGACAGGGGGCCACAGATACGCAGTATTTT; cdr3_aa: CASSEGQGATDTQYF
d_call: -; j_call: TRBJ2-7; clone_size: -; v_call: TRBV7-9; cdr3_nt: TGTGCCAGCGGCGGCAGGGACGAGCAGTACTTC; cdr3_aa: CASGGRDEQYF
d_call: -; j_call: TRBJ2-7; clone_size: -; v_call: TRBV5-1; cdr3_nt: TGCGCCAGCAGTCCCGGAGGCGCATCCTACGAGCAGTACTTC; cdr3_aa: CASSPGGASYEQYF
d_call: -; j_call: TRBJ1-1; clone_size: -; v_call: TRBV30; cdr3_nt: TGTGCCTGGAGGGACATCCGTACTGAAGCTTTCTTT; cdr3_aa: CAWRDIRTEAFF
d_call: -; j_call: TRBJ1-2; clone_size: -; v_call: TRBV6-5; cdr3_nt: TGTGCCAGCAGCCCCGGTCGGGGTGGCGGCTACACCTTC; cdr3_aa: CASSPGRGGGYTF
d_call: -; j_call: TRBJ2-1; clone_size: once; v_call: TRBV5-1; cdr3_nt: TGCGCCAGCAGCTTGGGGGCTTCCTACAATGAGCAGTTCTTC; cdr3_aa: CASSLGASYNEQFF
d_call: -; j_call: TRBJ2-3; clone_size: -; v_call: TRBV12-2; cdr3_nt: TGTGCAAGTCGCGCAGTAGCGGGTCCTAGCACAGATACGCAGTATTTT; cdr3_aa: CASRAVAGPSTDTQYF
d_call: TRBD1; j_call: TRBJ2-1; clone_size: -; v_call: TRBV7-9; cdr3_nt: TGTGCCATCCTTTCCGGGACAGGGAGGAATGAGCAGTTCTTC; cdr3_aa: CAILSGTGRNEQFF
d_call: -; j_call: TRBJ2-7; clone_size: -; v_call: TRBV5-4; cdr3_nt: TGTGCCAGCAGCTCCCCGGGACACTCCTACGAGCAGTACTTC; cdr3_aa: CASSSPGHSYEQYF
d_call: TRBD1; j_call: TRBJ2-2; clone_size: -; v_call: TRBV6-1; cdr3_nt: TGTGCCAGCAGTGCAACACCGGGACAGACCACCGGGGAGCTGTTTTTT; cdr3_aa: CASSATPGQTTGELFF
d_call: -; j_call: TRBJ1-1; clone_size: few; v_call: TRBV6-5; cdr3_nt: TGTGCCAGCAGTTACGGTAGGAACACTGAAGCTTTCTTT; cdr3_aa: CASSYGRNTEAFF
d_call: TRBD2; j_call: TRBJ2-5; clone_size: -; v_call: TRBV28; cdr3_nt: TGTGCCAGCAGTTTAGGGTGGGGGCCTAGCGGGAACCAAGAGACCCAGTACTTC; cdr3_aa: CASSLGWGPSGNQETQYF